The 3 T cell receptor beta chains below come from one sample, sequenced in a study of cytomegalovirus exposure and HLA in healthy donors. The study ran its PCR with 60 Vbeta and 13 Jbeta primers. Clones were sequenced by immunoSEQ multiplex PCR, and TCRdb holds only the in-frame ones, with some missing. The table lists about 180,000 clones, roughly three quarters of them singletons. The sequenced sample consisted of PBMCs. These receptor sequences come from a woman aged 45-59 years in good health and CMV-seropositive.

The chain links TRBV19 to TRBJ1-1, with a tentative D call TRBD1 (6 bases). Germline V gene lookup returns CDR1 LNHDA and CDR2 SQIVND (reference sequence). This CDR3 contains 14 residues. The V gene lost 2 bases and the J gene lost 11 bases, with 18 bases spanning the gap. CDR3 in amino acids: CASSIFRGEGGAFF. The CDR3 DNA follows: TGTGCCAGTAGTATATTTCGAGGGGAGGGGGGGGCTTTCTTT.

The chain has TRBV11-2 and TRBJ2-1; 10 bases match TRBD2. Trimming at V came to 0 bases and at J to 0 bases, leaving 5 bases not matched to a gene. The CDR3 runs 18 residues. CDR1 and CDR2 from the germline V gene are SGHAT and FQNNGV. In DNA form, the CDR3 reads TGTGCCAGCAGCTTAGATCTTCCTAGCGGGAGCTCCTACAATGAGCAGTTCTTC. Amino acid sequence: CASSLDLPSGSSYNEQFF. Complete variable domain (other parts from reference TRBV11-2 and TRBJ2-1): EAGVAQSPRYKIIEKRQSVAFWCNPISGHATLYWYQQILGQGPKLLIQFQNNGVVDDSQLPKDRFSAERLKGVDSTLKIQPAKLEDSAVYLCASSLDLPSGSSYNEQFFGPGTRLTVL.

This clone was found once. At one end, the junction sequence differs from germline, possibly due to a read error. The V call is TRBV29-1, the J call TRBJ2-6; tentatively, D is TRBD1 (6 bases). The CDR3 consists of 16 residues. From germline, CDR1 is SQVTM and CDR2 ANQGSEA. The CDR3 region has the DNA TGCAGCGTTGAAGATCTCCGGACAGCCGGATACAACGGCCTGACTTTC. Its translation: CSVEDLRTAGYNGLTF.